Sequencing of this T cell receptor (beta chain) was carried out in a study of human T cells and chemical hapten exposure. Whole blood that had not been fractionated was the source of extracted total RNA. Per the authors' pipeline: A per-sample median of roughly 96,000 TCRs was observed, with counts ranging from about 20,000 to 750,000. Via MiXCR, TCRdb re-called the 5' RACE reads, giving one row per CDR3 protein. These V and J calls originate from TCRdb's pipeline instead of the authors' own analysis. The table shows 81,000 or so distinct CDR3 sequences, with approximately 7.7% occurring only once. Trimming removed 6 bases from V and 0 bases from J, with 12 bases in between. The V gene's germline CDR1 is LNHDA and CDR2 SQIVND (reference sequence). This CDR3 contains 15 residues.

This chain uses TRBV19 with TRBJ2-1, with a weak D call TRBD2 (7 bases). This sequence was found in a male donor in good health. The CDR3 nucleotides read TGTGCCAGTAGGAGGGGGGGGAGCTCCTACAATGAGCAGTTCTTC. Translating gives CASRRGGSSYNEQFF.